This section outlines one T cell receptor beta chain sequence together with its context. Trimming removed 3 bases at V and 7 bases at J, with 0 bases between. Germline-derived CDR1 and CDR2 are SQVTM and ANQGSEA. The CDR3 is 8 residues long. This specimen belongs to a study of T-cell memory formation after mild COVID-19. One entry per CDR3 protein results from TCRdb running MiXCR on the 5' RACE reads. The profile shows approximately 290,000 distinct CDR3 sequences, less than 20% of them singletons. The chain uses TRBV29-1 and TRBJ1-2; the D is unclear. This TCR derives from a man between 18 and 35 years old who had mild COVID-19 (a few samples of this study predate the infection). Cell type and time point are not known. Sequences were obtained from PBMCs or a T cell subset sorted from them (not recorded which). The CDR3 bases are TGCAGCGTTGATGGCTACACCTTC. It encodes CSVDGYTF. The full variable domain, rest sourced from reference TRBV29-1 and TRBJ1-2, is SAVISQKPSRDICQRGTSLTIQCQVDSQVTMMFWYRQQPGQSLTLIATANQGSEATYESGFVIDKFPISRPNLTFSTLTVSNMSPEDSSIYLCSVDGYTFGSGTRLTVV.